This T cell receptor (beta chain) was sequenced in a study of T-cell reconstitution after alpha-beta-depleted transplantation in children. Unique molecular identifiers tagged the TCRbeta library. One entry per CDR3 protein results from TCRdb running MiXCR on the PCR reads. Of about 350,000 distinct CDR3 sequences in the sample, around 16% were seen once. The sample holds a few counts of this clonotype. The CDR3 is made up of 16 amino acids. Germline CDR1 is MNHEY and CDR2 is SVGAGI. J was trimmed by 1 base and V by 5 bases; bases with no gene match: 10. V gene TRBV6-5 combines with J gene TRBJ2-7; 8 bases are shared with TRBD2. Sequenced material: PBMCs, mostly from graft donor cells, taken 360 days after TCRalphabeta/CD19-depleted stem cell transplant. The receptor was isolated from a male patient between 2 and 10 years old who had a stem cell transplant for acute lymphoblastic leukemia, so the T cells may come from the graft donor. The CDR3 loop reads CASSHNSGMTSYEQYF. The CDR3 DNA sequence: TGTGCCAGCAGTCACAATAGCGGGATGACTTCCTACGAGCAGTACTTC.